The T cell receptor beta chain described here comes from a study of blood T cells in healthy people across ages. Findings and limits, study-wide: Considered underestimates were the diversity estimates obtained from one million T cells.

This clonotype was seen a handful of times. The antigen remains unidentified. Isolation per sample recovered at least 6 million PBMCs. For the second PCR, which ran for roughly 6 to 12 cycles, a sample-barcoded 5' primer and a J-beta primer mix were used. From each sample, at least 3 million paired-end reads containing CDR3 were obtained. TCRdb reprocessed the 5' RACE reads via MiXCR and lists one record per CDR3 protein. The sample carries more than 800,000 distinct CDR3 sequences, around 26% recorded once. The germline gives CDR1 MGHRA, CDR2 YSYEKL. V lost 3 bases to trimming and J lost 5 bases, with 16 bases between them. This CDR3 has 15 amino acids.

The specimen sequenced was blood. The receptor comes from a woman older than 75 in good health. V usage is TRBV4-1 and J usage is TRBJ2-5, with D possibly TRBD2 on 6 matching bases. The CDR3 DNA sequence: TGCGCCAGCAGCCAGGACTACCTTGGGTGGGAGACCCAGTACTTC. This sequence encodes CASSQDYLGWETQYF.